This T cell receptor (beta chain) was observed in a study of T cell responses to AZD1222 COVID-19 vaccine. Trimming removed 3 bases from V and 6 bases from J; junction bases left unmatched: 4. CDR1 is KGHSH and CDR2 is LQKENI in the germline V gene. There are 14 residues in the CDR3. The protocol was immunoSEQ multiplex PCR, while the TCRdb copy is restricted to in-frame clones and leaves out a portion. Of about 35,000 clones listed, under 90% are singletons. Sequencing was performed on peripheral blood, taken 28 days after the second AZD1222 dose. The receptor was isolated from an adult who received the AZD1222 COVID-19 vaccine. V is TRBV18 and J is TRBJ1-2, with 10 bases lining up with TRBD1. The CDR3 DNA reads as TGTGCCAGCTCACCGAGACAGGGGGCGGATGGCTACACCTTC. It is translated as CASSPRQGADGYTF.